This T cell receptor beta chain was captured in a study of T cell responses to AZD1222 COVID-19 vaccine. Notes on this clone: As yet, its antigen is unknown.

General study points: The breadth and depth of Spike-specific TCRs increased once two AZD1222 doses had been given. Baseline seropositivity occurred in only six or seven AZD1222 recipients.

The CDR3 is made up of 13 amino acids. Trimming removed 3 bases from V and 0 bases from J, with 6 bases in between. Germline CDR1 is SGHRS and CDR2 is YFSETQ. The data were produced by immunoSEQ multiplex PCR, yet TCRdb's version contains in-frame clones alone and is incomplete. The sample includes about 100,000 clones, 92% seen only once; the top ten take about 8.1%. The chain carries TRBV5-1 and TRBJ1-2; D remains ambiguous. This sequence was found in an adult who received the AZD1222 COVID-19 vaccine. Sequences were derived from peripheral blood, sampled 28 days after the second AZD1222 dose. CDR3 region: CASSSRTNYGYTF. The CDR3 nucleotides read TGCGCCAGCAGCTCACGGACTAACTATGGCTACACCTTC.